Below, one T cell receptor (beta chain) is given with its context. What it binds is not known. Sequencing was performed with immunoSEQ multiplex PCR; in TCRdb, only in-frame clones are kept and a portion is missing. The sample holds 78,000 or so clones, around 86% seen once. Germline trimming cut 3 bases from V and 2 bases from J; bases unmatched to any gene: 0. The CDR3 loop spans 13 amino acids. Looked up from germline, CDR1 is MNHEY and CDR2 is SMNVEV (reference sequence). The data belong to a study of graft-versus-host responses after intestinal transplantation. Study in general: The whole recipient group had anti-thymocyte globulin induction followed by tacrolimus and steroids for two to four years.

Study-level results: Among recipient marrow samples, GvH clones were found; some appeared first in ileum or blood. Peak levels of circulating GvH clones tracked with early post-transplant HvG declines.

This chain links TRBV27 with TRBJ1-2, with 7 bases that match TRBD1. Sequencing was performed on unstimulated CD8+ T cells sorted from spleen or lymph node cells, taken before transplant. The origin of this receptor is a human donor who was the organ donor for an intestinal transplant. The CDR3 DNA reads TGTGCCAGCAGTTTGGGACAGAACTATGGCTACACCTTC. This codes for CASSLGQNYGYTF.